Each of the 29 T cell receptor beta chains below was sequenced from the same sample in a study of shared clonotypes between healthy human individuals. The repertoire was sequenced with immunoSEQ multiplex PCR; TCRdb's copy has only in-frame clones and lacks some. The data hold about 120,000 clones, with about 67% observed a single time. The sample was memory CD8+ T cells sorted from blood. As to subset: CD45RO+ cells pooled with CCR7-negative TemRA cells. These receptors were obtained from a woman in her 30s in good health.

The chain couples TRBV1 to TRBJ1-2; the table's D call, TRBD1, has no DNA check behind it. TRBV1 has pseudogene status. The CDR3 covers 16 residues. CDR3 residues: CTSSQEGDRTDYGYTF. DNA of the CDR3: TGCACCAGCAGCCAAGAGGGGGACAGAACCGATTATGGCTACACCTTC.

The rearrangement uses TRBV6-4 and TRBJ2-1; D unresolved. Germline V gene sequence: CDR1 MRHNA, CDR2 SNTAGT. V was trimmed by 3 bases and J by 7 bases, leaving 10 bases between them. This CDR3 is built from 13 residues. The CDR3 DNA reads as TGTGCCAGCAGTGAGGGAACGAGGAATGAGCAGTTCTTC. Translating gives CASSEGTRNEQFF.

This clone was seen many times. The chain joins TRBV15 to TRBJ1-5; tentatively, D is TRBD1 (6 bases). Trimming shortened V by 1 base and J by 6 bases, and 13 bases separated the two germline ends. In germline, CDR1 is LNHNV, CDR2 YYDKDF (reference sequence). The CDR3 runs to 15 residues. Here the CDR3 reads CATSRGPGVTQPQHF. The CDR3 bases are TGTGCCACCAGCAGAGGCCCAGGGGTAACTCAGCCCCAGCATTTT. Filled out from reference TRBV15 and TRBJ1-5, the complete variable domain reads DAMVIQNPRYQVTQFGKPVTLSCSQTLNHNVMYWYQQKSSQAPKLLFHYYDKDFNNEADTPDNFQSRRPNTSFCFLDIRSPGLGDTAMYLCATSRGPGVTQPQHFGDGTRLSIL.

The CDR3 loop reads CASSARGWGYEQYF. CDR3 in DNA: TGTGCCAGCAGCGCCCGGGGGTGGGGATACGAGCAGTACTTC. The chain carries TRBV9 and TRBJ2-7, with D maybe TRBD2 (6 bases). The CDR3 consists of 14 residues. V lost 3 bases, J lost 4 bases, and 14 bases lay in between. Germline-derived CDR1 and CDR2 are SGDLS and YYNGEE.

Regarding this clone: A much larger clone lies a single base off, so this may be a read error. This chain's CDR3 is CVSSQAGVSYEQYF. The CDR3, as DNA: TGTGTCAGCAGCCAAGCGGGAGTCTCTTACGAGCAGTACTTC. The rearrangement links TRBV11-2 to TRBJ2-7; TRBD2 matches 8 bases. Germline assignment: CDR1 SGHAT and CDR2 FQNNGV. The CDR3 length is 14 residues.

V gene TRBV4-2 combines with J gene TRBJ2-1; the match to TRBD2 covers 10 bases. V dropped 0 bases and J dropped 9; count of bases not matched to a gene: 5. Germline V gene lookup returns CDR1 LGHNA and CDR2 YNFKEQ. CDR3 length: 15 amino acids. CDR3 coding DNA: TGTGCCAGCAGCCAAGAAGTAGCGGGAGGTAGTGAGCAGTTCTTC. Translating it yields CASSQEVAGGSEQFF.

The chain is built from TRBV19 and TRBJ2-5; TRBD1 aligns across 7 bases. The DNA matches TRBJ2-7 better at its end, which makes the J call doubtful. Per germline, CDR1 LNHDA and CDR2 SQIVND (reference sequence). The length of the CDR3 is 13 residues. CDR3 amino acids: CASERQGTNEQYF. CDR3 DNA: TGTGCCAGCGAGAGACAGGGTACCAACGAGCAGTACTTC.

The chain recombines TRBV10-3 with TRBJ2-2; a possible D gene is TRBD2 (6 bases). The germline CDR1 and CDR2 sequences are ENHRY and SYGVKD. The V and J ends lost 6 bases and 4 bases respectively, with 33 bases between them. This CDR3 comprises 21 residues. CDR3 protein: CAISASVAGLFPNDGTGELFF. The CDR3 coding sequence is TGTGCCATCAGCGCATCGGTTGCGGGACTGTTCCCCAACGATGGCACCGGGGAGCTGTTTTTT.

This clone was seen only once. This chain's CDR3 is CASSFPQGRTEAFF. The CDR3 coding sequence is TGTGCCAGCAGTTTTCCTCAGGGTAGGACTGAAGCTTTCTTT. V gene TRBV28 combines with J gene TRBJ1-1, with TRBD1 as a possible D gene (5 bases). The CDR3 covers 14 residues. The germline V gene encodes CDR1 MDHEN and CDR2 SYDVKM. Trimming removed 3 bases at V and 5 bases at J, with 13 bases between.

This chain joins TRBV7-2 and TRBJ2-5; no reliable D call. The J call may be faulty, since TRBJ2-7 better matches the DNA end. Germline assignment: CDR1 SGHTA and CDR2 FQGNSA. This CDR3 has 13 amino acids. CDR3 sequence reads: CASSSVAGHEQYF. The CDR3 nucleotides are TGTGCCAGCAGCTCCGTTGCTGGGCACGAGCAGTACTTC.

This chain joins TRBV19 and TRBJ2-1, with 8 bases identical to TRBD2. V lost 10 bases, J lost 5 bases, and 7 bases stayed unmatched. This CDR3 has 13 residues. Germline CDR1 reads LNHDA; CDR2 reads SQIVND (reference sequence). This chain's CDR3 is CATLGLGDNEQFF. The DNA for the CDR3 is TGTGCCACCTTGGGACTAGGAGACAATGAGCAGTTCTTC.

The gene calls are TRBV7-7 and TRBJ2-7; TRBD2 agrees at 8 bases. Germline V CDR1 and CDR2: SSHAT, FNYEAQ (reference sequence). J gave up 5 bases and V 1 base, and 7 bases lay outside the gene matches. There are 15 residues in the CDR3. CDR3: CASSLVPGGPHEQYF. Here the CDR3 DNA reads TGTGCCAGCAGCTTAGTACCGGGAGGGCCCCACGAGCAGTACTTC.

The gene calls are TRBV28 and TRBJ1-2; D is undetermined. CDR1 is MDHEN, CDR2 SYDVKM, per germline. The V gene lost 3 bases and the J gene lost 2 bases, with 10 bases spanning the gap. The CDR3 contains 14 residues. The CDR3 bases are TGTGCCAGCAGTTTCCATCAAGGGAACTATGGCTACACCTTC. The encoded protein is CASSFHQGNYGYTF.

This clone occurred a few times. This sequence joins TRBV28 and TRBJ1-4, with TRBD1 as a possible D gene (6 bases). The CDR3 is 14 amino acids. Trimming shortened V by 10 bases and J by 5 bases, and 17 bases separated the two germline ends. Germline V lookup: CDR1 MDHEN, CDR2 SYDVKM. CDR3 in DNA: TGTGCCATAATGAAAACCCAGGGGAATGAAAAACTGTTTTTT. Translating gives CAIMKTQGNEKLFF.

Many counts were recorded for this clone. J is TRBJ1-2 and V is TRBV11-2; TRBD1 might be the D (6 bases). The V and J ends lost 0 bases and 3 bases respectively, with 11 bases between them. Germline CDR1 and CDR2: SGHAT and FQNNGV. This CDR3 spans 15 amino acids. The CDR3 DNA reads as TGTGCCAGCAGCTTAGAAGGACAGATGGACTATGGCTACACCTTC. It specifies CASSLEGQMDYGYTF.

This clone showed up many times. Written as DNA, the CDR3 is TGTGCCAGCAGTGAACGGTTAGGGGGCGGCGAGACCCAGTACTTC. Its protein is CASSERLGGGETQYF. The chain is built from TRBV6-1 and TRBJ2-5, with 7 bases identical to TRBD1. The germline CDR1 and CDR2 sequences are MNHNS and SASEGT. Germline trimming cut 2 bases from V and 5 bases from J; bases unmatched to any gene: 8. This CDR3 contains 15 residues.

V gene TRBV4-2 combines with J gene TRBJ2-5; TRBD2 agrees at 7 bases. Germline V gene data show CDR1 as LGHNA and CDR2 as YNFKEQ. V shed 5 bases, J shed 3 bases, and the junction held 3 bases outside the gene matches. This CDR3 has 13 amino acids. CDR3 amino acids: CASSLGGEETQYF. CDR3 bases: TGTGCCAGCAGCTTGGGGGGGGAAGAGACCCAGTACTTC.

This chain joins TRBV5-6 and TRBJ2-2, with D unclear. This CDR3 spans 13 amino acids. The germline V gene encodes CDR1 SGHDT and CDR2 YYEEEE. With 1 base removed from V and 3 bases from J, the gap between germline ends came to 4 bases. The CDR3 is CASSLWYTGELFF. CDR3 DNA: TGTGCCAGCAGCTTGTGGTACACCGGGGAGCTGTTTTTT.

This clone is medium-sized. The V and J genes are TRBV7-9 and TRBJ1-1; a possible D gene is TRBD1 (5 bases). Deletions cut 5 bases from V and 1 base from J, with 11 bases between. The CDR3 is 14 residues long. Germline lookup yields CDR1 SEHNR and CDR2 FQNEAQ (reference sequence). CDR3 protein: CASSASTENTEAFF. The DNA for the CDR3 is TGTGCCAGCAGCGCCTCGACAGAGAACACTGAAGCTTTCTTT. Full variable domain (remainder filled in from reference TRBV7-9 and TRBJ1-1): DTGVSQNPRHKITKRGQNVTFRCDPISEHNRLYWYRQTLGQGPEFLTYFQNEAQLEKSRLLSDRFSAERPKGSFSTLEIQRTEQGDSAMYLCASSASTENTEAFFGQGTRLTVV.

CDR3 sequence reads: CASTPGLAADTQYF. For the CDR3, the DNA is TGTGCCAGCACCCCGGGACTAGCTGCAGATACGCAGTATTTT. The V gene is TRBV6-6, the J gene TRBJ2-3, with 9 bases lining up with TRBD2. The CDR3 totals 14 residues. CDR1 is MNHNY and CDR2 is SVGAGI in the germline V gene (reference sequence). Trimming cost V 7 bases and J 4 bases; bases outside gene matches: 6.

The chain couples TRBV9 to TRBJ2-5, with 8 positions matching TRBD2. This CDR3 has 14 residues. J gave up 1 base and V 2 bases, and 1 base lay outside the gene matches. Per the germline V gene, CDR1 is SGDLS and CDR2 is YYNGEE. In nucleotides, the CDR3 is TGTGCCAGCAGCGTTAGCGGGACCCAAGAGACCCAGTACTTC. Its protein is CASSVSGTQETQYF.

In its sample, this clone was seen a few times. V and J are TRBV27 and TRBJ1-1, with unresolved D. CDR3 length equals 14 residues. Germline V CDR1 and CDR2: MNHEY, SMNVEV (reference sequence). With 7 bases removed from V and 1 base from J, the gap between germline ends came to 13 bases. As DNA, the CDR3 is TGTGCCAGCAACAAGGGAGAGAAGAACACTGAAGCTTTCTTT. Its translation: CASNKGEKNTEAFF.

V is TRBV28 and J is TRBJ1-2; 7 bases agree with TRBD1. The CDR3 totals 14 residues. Germline CDR1 MDHEN, CDR2 SYDVKM. The J segment lost 8 bases and the V segment lost 6 bases, leaving 12 bases of the junction unmatched. The CDR3 sequence: CASSSRQGTDGYTF. The CDR3 DNA follows: TGTGCCAGCAGCTCTAGACAGGGCACGGACGGCTACACCTTC.

V is TRBV6-4 and J is TRBJ2-7, with 8 bases that match TRBD1. CDR3 length equals 14 residues. Germline values: CDR1 MRHNA, CDR2 SNTAGT. V lost 10 bases, J lost 5 bases, and 13 bases stayed unmatched. CDR3 nucleotide sequence: TGTGCCATCAGCCCGGGACAGGAGAGCCACGAGCAGTACTTC. This codes for CAISPGQESHEQYF.

The chain carries TRBV27 and TRBJ2-4; the match to TRBD2 covers 10 bases. The J segment lost 0 bases and the V segment lost 6 bases, leaving 14 bases of the junction unmatched. Germline V gene data show CDR1 as MNHEY and CDR2 as SMNVEV (reference sequence). CDR3 length: 19 residues. The CDR3 protein is CASSAPGLALPGAKNIQYF. DNA for the CDR3: TGTGCCAGCAGCGCCCCGGGACTAGCGCTCCCGGGAGCCAAAAACATTCAGTACTTC.

The J gene is TRBJ2-7, the V gene TRBV4-1; 8 bases are shared with TRBD2. There are 15 residues in the CDR3. Per the germline V gene, CDR1 is MGHRA and CDR2 is YSYEKL. V was pared by 1 base and J by 6 bases, with 8 bases of the junction left unmatched. The CDR3 DNA reads as TGCGCCAGCAGCCAAGCTATAGCGGGACCGGGCGAGCAGTACTTC. This codes for CASSQAIAGPGEQYF.

This chain uses TRBV10-3 with TRBJ2-7; 12 positions match TRBD1. CDR1 is ENHRY and CDR2 is SYGVKD in the germline V gene. Germline trimming cut 2 bases from V and 2 bases from J; bases unmatched to any gene: 16. This CDR3 is built from 20 residues. CDR3 in amino acids: CAISETGGGQGASITYEQYF. DNA for the CDR3: TGTGCCATCAGTGAGACTGGTGGGGGACAGGGGGCATCGATCACCTACGAGCAGTACTTC.

The chain couples TRBV28 to TRBJ1-2; weak D call: TRBD1 (5 bases). The ends were cut back, 6 bases at V and 8 bases at J, with 19 bases in the middle. Germline V gene data show CDR1 as MDHEN and CDR2 as SYDVKM. The CDR3 consists of 14 residues. CDR3 bases: TGTGCCAGCAGCTTCCGGCAGGGAACGCGCGGCTACACCTTC. This sequence encodes CASSFRQGTRGYTF.

The chain employs TRBV7-9 and TRBJ2-1; 8 bases agree with TRBD1. From germline, CDR1 is SEHNR and CDR2 FQNEAQ (reference sequence). J was trimmed by 4 bases and V by 4 bases; bases with no gene match: 6. The CDR3 extends over 15 amino acids. This CDR3 reads CASSSGQGKYNEQFF. The CDR3 DNA sequence: TGTGCCAGCAGCTCTGGACAGGGAAAATACAATGAGCAGTTCTTC.